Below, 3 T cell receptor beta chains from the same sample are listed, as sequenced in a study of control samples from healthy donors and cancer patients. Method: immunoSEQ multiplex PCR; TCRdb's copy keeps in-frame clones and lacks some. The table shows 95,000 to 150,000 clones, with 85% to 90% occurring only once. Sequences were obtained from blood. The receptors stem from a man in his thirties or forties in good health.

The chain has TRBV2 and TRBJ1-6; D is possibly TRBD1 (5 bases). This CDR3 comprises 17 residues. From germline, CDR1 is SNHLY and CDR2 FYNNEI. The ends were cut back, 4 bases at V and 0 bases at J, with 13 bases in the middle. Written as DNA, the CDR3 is TGTGCCAGCAGTGTTGAGACAGCGAGCTCCTATAATTCACCCCTCCACTTT. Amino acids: CASSVETASSYNSPLHF.

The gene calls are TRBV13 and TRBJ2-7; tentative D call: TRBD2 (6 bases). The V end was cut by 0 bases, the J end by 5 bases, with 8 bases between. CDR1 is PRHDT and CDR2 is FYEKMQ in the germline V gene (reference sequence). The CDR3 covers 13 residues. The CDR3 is CASSLGRGNEQYV. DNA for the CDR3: TGTGCCAGCAGCTTAGGCCGCGGGAACGAGCAGTACGTC.

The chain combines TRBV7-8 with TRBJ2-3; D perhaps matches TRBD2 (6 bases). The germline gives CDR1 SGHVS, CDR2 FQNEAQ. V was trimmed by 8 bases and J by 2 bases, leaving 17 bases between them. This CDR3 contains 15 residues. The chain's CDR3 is CASRQGARDTDTQYF. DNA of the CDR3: TGTGCCAGCCGCCAAGGGGCGCGGGACACAGATACGCAGTATTTT.